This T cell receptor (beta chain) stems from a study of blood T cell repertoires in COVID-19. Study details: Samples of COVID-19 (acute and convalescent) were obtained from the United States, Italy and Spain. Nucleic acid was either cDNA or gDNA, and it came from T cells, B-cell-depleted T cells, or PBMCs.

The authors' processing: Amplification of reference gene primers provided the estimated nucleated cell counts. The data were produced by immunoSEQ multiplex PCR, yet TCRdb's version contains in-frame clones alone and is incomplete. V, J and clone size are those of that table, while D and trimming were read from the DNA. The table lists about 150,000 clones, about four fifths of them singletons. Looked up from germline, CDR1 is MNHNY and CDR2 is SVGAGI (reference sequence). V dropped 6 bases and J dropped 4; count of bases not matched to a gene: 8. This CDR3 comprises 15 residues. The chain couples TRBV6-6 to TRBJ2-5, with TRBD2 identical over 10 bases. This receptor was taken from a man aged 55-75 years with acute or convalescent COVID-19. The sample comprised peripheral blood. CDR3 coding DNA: TGTGCCAGCAGATTAGCGGGGGGCTTTCGAGAGACCCAGTACTTC. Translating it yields CASRLAGGFRETQYF.